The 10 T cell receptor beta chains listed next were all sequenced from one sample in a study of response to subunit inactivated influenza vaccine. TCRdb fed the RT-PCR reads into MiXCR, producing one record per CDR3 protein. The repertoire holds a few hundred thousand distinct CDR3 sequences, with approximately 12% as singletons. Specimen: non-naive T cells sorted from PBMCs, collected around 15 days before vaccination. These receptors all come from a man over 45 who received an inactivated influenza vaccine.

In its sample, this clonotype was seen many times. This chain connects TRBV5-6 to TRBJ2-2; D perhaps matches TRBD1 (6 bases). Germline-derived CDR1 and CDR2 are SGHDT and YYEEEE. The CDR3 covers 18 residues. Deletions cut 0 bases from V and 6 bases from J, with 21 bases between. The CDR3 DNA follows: TGTGCCAGCAGCTTGGATGGCCTGGGACAAGGGATGGCCGGGGAGCTGTTTTTT. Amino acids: CASSLDGLGQGMAGELFF.

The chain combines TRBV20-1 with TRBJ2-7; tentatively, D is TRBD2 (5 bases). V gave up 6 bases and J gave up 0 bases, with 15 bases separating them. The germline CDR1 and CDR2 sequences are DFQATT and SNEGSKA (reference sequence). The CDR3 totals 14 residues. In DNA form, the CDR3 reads TGCAGTGCCGCCGGGCGGGCCGGCTCCTACGAGCAGTACTTC. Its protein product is CSAAGRAGSYEQYF.

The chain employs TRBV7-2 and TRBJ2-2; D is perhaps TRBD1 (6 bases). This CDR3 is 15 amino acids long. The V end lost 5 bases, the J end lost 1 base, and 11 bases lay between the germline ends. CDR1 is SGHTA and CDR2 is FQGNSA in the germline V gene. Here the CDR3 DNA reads TGTGCCAGCAGCCCAGACAGGAGGAACACCGGGGAGCTGTTTTTT. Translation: CASSPDRRNTGELFF.

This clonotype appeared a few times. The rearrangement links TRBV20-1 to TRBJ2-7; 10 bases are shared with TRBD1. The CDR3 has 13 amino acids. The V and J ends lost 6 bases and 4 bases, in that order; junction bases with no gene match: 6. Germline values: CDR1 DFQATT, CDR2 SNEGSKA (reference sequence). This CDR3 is CSAQGQGVYEQYF. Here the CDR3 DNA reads TGCAGTGCACAAGGACAGGGGGTTTACGAGCAGTACTTC.

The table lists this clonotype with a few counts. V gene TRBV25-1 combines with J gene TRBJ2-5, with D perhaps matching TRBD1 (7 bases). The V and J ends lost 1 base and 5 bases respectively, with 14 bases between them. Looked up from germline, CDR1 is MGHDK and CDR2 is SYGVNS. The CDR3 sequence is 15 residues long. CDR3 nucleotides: TGTGCCAGCAGTGAATTCCAGGGGGGTGGGGAGACCCAGTACTTC. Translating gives CASSEFQGGGETQYF.

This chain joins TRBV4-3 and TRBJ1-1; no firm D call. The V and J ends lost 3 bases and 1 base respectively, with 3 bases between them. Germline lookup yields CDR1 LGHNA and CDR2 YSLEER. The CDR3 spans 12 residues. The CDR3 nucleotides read TGCGCCAGCAGCCACAGGAACACTGAAGCTTTCTTT. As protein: CASSHRNTEAFF.

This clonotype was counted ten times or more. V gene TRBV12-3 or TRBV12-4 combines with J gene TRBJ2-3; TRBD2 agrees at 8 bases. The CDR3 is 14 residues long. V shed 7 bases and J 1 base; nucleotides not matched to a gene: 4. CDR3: CASTGTRRTDTQYF. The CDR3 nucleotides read TGTGCCAGCACCGGGACTAGACGCACAGATACGCAGTATTTT.

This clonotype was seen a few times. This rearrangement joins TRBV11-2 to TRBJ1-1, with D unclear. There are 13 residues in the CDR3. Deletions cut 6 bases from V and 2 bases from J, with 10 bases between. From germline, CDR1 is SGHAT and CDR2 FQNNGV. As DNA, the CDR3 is TGTGCCAGCAGGGTGGGCAGTAACACTGAAGCTTTCTTT. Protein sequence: CASRVGSNTEAFF.

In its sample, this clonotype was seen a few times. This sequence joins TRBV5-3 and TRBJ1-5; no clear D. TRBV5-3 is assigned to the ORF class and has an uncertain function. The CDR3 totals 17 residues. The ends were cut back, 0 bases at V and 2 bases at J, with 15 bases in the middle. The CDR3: CARSLGSAQRGNQPQHF. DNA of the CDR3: TGTGCCAGAAGCTTGGGGTCGGCACAGCGGGGCAATCAGCCCCAGCATTTT.

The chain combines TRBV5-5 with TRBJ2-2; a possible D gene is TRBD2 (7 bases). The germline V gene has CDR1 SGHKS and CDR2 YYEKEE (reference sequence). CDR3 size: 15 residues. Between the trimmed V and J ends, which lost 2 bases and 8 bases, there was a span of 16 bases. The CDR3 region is CASSFPGGQLGELFF. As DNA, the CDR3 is TGTGCCAGCAGCTTCCCCGGGGGGCAATTGGGGGAGCTGTTTTTT. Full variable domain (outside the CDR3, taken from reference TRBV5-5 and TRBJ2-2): DAGVTQSPTHLIKTRGQQVTLRCSPISGHKSVSWYQQVLGQGPQFIFQYYEKEERGRGNFPDRFSARQFPNYSSELNVNALLLGDSALYLCASSFPGGQLGELFFGEGSRLTVL.